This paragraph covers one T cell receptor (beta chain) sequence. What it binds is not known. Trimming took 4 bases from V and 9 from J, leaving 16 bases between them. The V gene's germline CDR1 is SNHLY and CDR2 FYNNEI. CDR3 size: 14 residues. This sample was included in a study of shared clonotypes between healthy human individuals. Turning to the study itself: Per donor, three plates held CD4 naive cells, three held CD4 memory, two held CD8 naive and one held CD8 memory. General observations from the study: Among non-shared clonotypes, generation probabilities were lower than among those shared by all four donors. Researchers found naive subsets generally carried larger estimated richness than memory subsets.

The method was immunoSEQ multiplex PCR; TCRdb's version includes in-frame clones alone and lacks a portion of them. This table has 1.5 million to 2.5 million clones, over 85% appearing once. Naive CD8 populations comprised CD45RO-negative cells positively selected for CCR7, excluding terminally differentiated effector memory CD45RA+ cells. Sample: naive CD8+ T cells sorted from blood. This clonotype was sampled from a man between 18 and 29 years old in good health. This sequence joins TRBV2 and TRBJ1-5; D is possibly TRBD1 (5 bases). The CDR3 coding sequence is TGTGCCAGCAGTGGGGGAGGGGTATATGGGCCCCAGCATTTT. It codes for CASSGGGVYGPQHF.